One sample yielded the 31 T cell receptor beta chains listed below, sequenced in a study of shared clonotypes between healthy human individuals (dated by TCRdb to 2018 to 2021). Receptor amplification or capture employed the immunoSEQ multiplex PCR assay. Entries here come from immuneACCESS through TCRdb and include only in-frame sequences with V and J called. Some clones fail to appear in such tables; in the studies checked, an unresolved V gene covers under half of the shortfall, and the cause of the remainder is unknown. This sample is represented by about 1.9 million clones; roughly 95% of them were singletons. Together, the top ten hold more than 1.5% of the sample. CD8 naive samples were obtained by positive selection for CCR7 among CD45RO-negative cells, yielding a CD45RA+CCR7+ population from which TemRA cells were excluded. The material sequenced was naive CD8+ T cells from PBMCs. Taken with the paper, the label for cell subset or site translates to: CD45RA+CCR7+. Receptors originate from a man between 18 and 35 years old in good health. Some clones in this sample may be carry-over from other donors' samples.

The chain has TRBV10-3 and TRBJ2-7, with 10 bases matching TRBD1. The CDR3 has 19 residues. The V segment lost 2 bases and the J segment 4 bases; nucleotides outside the gene matches: 17. CDR1 and CDR2 from the germline V gene are ENHRY and SYGVKD. The DNA of the CDR3 is TGTGCCATCAGTGAGCGAATGACCCCCGGGACAGGGGACATATACGAGCAGTACTTC. Protein sequence: CAISERMTPGTGDIYEQYF.

CDR3 nucleotide sequence: TGTGCCAGCAGCTCATACCGGAAGGTACAGGGTGAAGCTTTCTTT. Translating gives CASSSYRKVQGEAFF. J is TRBJ1-1 and V is TRBV28; D perhaps matches TRBD1 (6 bases). Germline V gene sequence: CDR1 MDHEN, CDR2 SYDVKM. Between the trimmed V and J ends, which lost 6 bases and 7 bases, there was a span of 21 bases. CDR3 length equals 15 residues.

V is TRBV19 and J is TRBJ1-1, with D perhaps TRBD1 (6 bases). Per the germline V gene, CDR1 is LNHDA and CDR2 is SQIVND (reference sequence). V lost 1 base, J lost 3 bases, and 12 bases lay in between. CDR3 length equals 15 residues. Here the CDR3 DNA reads TGTGCCAGTAGTATAGGGTACAGGGTGGACACTGAAGCTTTCTTT. Its protein is CASSIGYRVDTEAFF. Combining the CDR3 with reference TRBV19 and TRBJ1-1 gives the whole variable domain DGGITQSPKYLFRKEGQNVTLSCEQNLNHDAMYWYRQDPGQGLRLIYYSQIVNDFQKGDIAEGYSVSREKKESFPLTVTSAQKNPTAFYLCASSIGYRVDTEAFFGQGTRLTVV.

The chain recombines TRBV21-1 with TRBJ2-4; the listed D gene, TRBD2, was not tested against the DNA. TRBV21-1 is a documented pseudogene. The CDR3 runs 16 residues. The chain's CDR3 is CASSKGRGEDKNIQYF. DNA of the CDR3: TGTGCCAGCAGCAAAGGGAGGGGCGAAGACAAAAACATTCAGTACTTC.

The chain carries TRBV9 and TRBJ1-2, with 10 positions matching TRBD1. CDR1 and CDR2 (germline): SGDLS, YYNGEE. This CDR3 spans 14 amino acids. V lost 2 bases and J lost 5; bases outside the gene matches: 3. This CDR3 reads CASSVGTGEYGYTF. CDR3 bases: TGTGCCAGCAGCGTGGGGACAGGGGAATATGGCTACACCTTC.

The V and J genes are TRBV5-6 and TRBJ2-7; D might be TRBD1 (6 bases). Germline V lookup: CDR1 SGHDT, CDR2 YYEEEE. The ends were cut back, 1 base at V and 6 bases at J, with 8 bases in the middle. This CDR3 region has 12 residues. In DNA, the CDR3 is TGTGCCAGCAGCTTGACAGGGTTCGAGCAGTACTTC. Amino acid sequence: CASSLTGFEQYF.

The CDR3 sequence is CASSLARQLSFQYF. CDR3 coding DNA: TGTGCCAGCAGTCTCGCGCGACAGTTATCCTTTCAGTACTTC. V gene TRBV28 combines with J gene TRBJ2-4, with D possibly TRBD1 on 5 matching bases. CDR1 MDHEN and CDR2 SYDVKM come from the germline V gene. Between the trimmed V and J ends, which lost 5 bases and 11 bases, there was a span of 19 bases. The CDR3 is made up of 14 amino acids.

The chain combines TRBV9 with TRBJ2-7; 11 bases are shared with TRBD2. The CDR3 extends over 15 amino acids. Germline CDR1 SGDLS, CDR2 YYNGEE. V shed 3 bases and J 3 bases; nucleotides not matched to a gene: 5. Written as DNA, the CDR3 is TGTGCCAGCAGCGCGGCTCTAGCGGGGGGCTACGAGCAGTACTTC. It codes for CASSAALAGGYEQYF.

The gene calls are TRBV7-9 and TRBJ2-2, with 9 bases identical to TRBD2. V lost 3 bases and J lost 5; bases outside the gene matches: 7. This CDR3 is built from 16 residues. The germline V gene has CDR1 SEHNR and CDR2 FQNEAQ (reference sequence). CDR3 residues: CASSLGASGITGELFF. CDR3 in DNA: TGTGCCAGCAGCTTGGGCGCTAGCGGGATAACCGGGGAGCTGTTTTTT.

The chain carries TRBV19 and TRBJ2-1, with a tentative D call TRBD2 (6 bases). Germline CDR1 is LNHDA and CDR2 is SQIVND (reference sequence). V was cut by 6 bases and J by 3 bases, with 27 bases left in between. The CDR3 totals 19 residues. The CDR3 sequence: CASSRLDVEAILNYNEQFF. The CDR3 DNA reads TGTGCCAGTAGCCGACTAGACGTAGAGGCCATACTTAACTACAATGAGCAGTTCTTC.

This sequence joins TRBV5-1 and TRBJ2-7; no definite D call. This CDR3 region has 12 residues. Trimming shortened V by 4 bases and J by 2 bases, and 7 bases separated the two germline ends. Per germline, CDR1 SGHRS and CDR2 YFSETQ. CDR3 in DNA: TGCGCCAGCAGCCCCAGTACCTACGAGCAGTACTTC. Its protein product is CASSPSTYEQYF.

V and J are TRBV30 and TRBJ1-1; no clear D gene. The V and J ends lost 2 bases and 1 base respectively, with 8 bases between them. The CDR3 extends over 13 amino acids. The germline gives CDR1 GTSNPN, CDR2 SVGIG (reference sequence). The CDR3 sequence is CAWSPYPNTEAFF. The CDR3 nucleotides read TGTGCCTGGAGTCCATACCCGAACACTGAAGCTTTCTTT.

This chain uses TRBV6-5 with TRBJ1-1; possibly TRBD1 for D (6 bases). CDR1 and CDR2 (germline): MNHEY, SVGAGI. The CDR3 contains 13 residues. Trimming left V 6 bases short and J 4 bases short, with 12 bases between. The CDR3 DNA sequence: TGTGCCAGCAGGTTCACAGGGCGCACTGAAGCTTTCTTT. This gives the protein CASRFTGRTEAFF.

The CDR3 coding sequence is TGTGCCAGCAGTTACGGGACAGGGGCGGGCTGGGAGCAGTACTTC. Its protein is CASSYGTGAGWEQYF. V usage is TRBV6-5 and J usage is TRBJ2-7; TRBD1 matches at 10 bases. Germline V lookup: CDR1 MNHEY, CDR2 SVGAGI. Germline trimming cut 2 bases from V and 7 bases from J; bases unmatched to any gene: 8. There are 15 residues in the CDR3.

The rearrangement joins TRBV19 to TRBJ1-5; TRBD1 might be the D (5 bases). The CDR3 sequence is 15 residues long. With 3 bases removed from V and 11 bases from J, the gap between germline ends came to 20 bases. Germline assignment: CDR1 LNHDA and CDR2 SQIVND (reference sequence). The CDR3 DNA reads TGTGCCAGTAGTATTGGTGGCAGGGACCACTGGGCCCAGCATTTT. It encodes CASSIGGRDHWAQHF.

With respect to this clone: Additional DNA sequences in this sample encode the identical CDR3. The J gene is TRBJ1-1, the V gene TRBV6-5; tentative D call: TRBD1 (6 bases). The V end lost 6 bases, the J end lost 0 bases, and 11 bases lay between the germline ends. This CDR3 has 14 amino acids. Germline CDR1 is MNHEY and CDR2 is SVGAGI. This CDR3 is CASSPGTMNTEAFF. CDR3 DNA sequence: TGTGCCAGCAGCCCCGGGACAATGAACACTGAAGCTTTCTTT.

This clone appeared a single time. The chain carries TRBV5-1 and TRBJ2-7; D is unresolved. V lost 1 base and J 0 bases, leaving 8 bases between the germline ends. CDR1 and CDR2 from the germline V gene are SGHRS and YFSETQ. CDR3 length: 14 amino acids. CDR3 in DNA: TGCGCCAGCAGCTTGTTTCCGGCCTCCTACGAGCAGTACTTC. Its protein is CASSLFPASYEQYF.

The chain has TRBV10-3 and TRBJ1-1; D is unclear. This CDR3 comprises 12 residues. Germline CDR1 reads ENHRY; CDR2 reads SYGVKD. The V end was cut by 6 bases, the J end by 1 base, with 6 bases between. CDR3 sequence: CAIRKENTEAFF. The CDR3 nucleotides are TGTGCCATCAGAAAGGAGAACACTGAAGCTTTCTTT.

The V gene is TRBV6-5, the J gene TRBJ2-1; D may correspond to TRBD1 or TRBD2 (5 bases each). CDR1 and CDR2 from the germline V gene are MNHEY and SVGAGI. This CDR3 region has 16 residues. The V end was cut by 4 bases, the J end by 0 bases, with 13 bases between. Here the CDR3 DNA reads TGTGCCAGCAGTTTGAGGGGACGGAGCTCCTACAATGAGCAGTTCTTC. This gives the protein CASSLRGRSSYNEQFF.

The chain links TRBV11-1 to TRBJ2-3, with D perhaps matching TRBD1 (6 bases). Trimming left V 6 bases short and J 2 bases short, with 21 bases between. The CDR3 is made up of 17 amino acids. Germline V gives CDR1 SGHAT, CDR2 FQDESV (reference sequence). The CDR3 bases are TGTGCCAGCAGAAATAAAAGGGGGAATGGATTCACAGATACGCAGTATTTT. Its translation: CASRNKRGNGFTDTQYF.

The rearrangement links TRBV4-3 to TRBJ2-7; D possibly corresponds to TRBD2 (5 bases). V was clipped by 0 bases and J by 3 bases, with 12 bases between them. The CDR3 totals 15 residues. Per the germline V gene, CDR1 is LGHNA and CDR2 is YSLEER. The CDR3 reads CASSQDYAGNYEQYF. Written as DNA, the CDR3 is TGCGCCAGCAGCCAAGATTACGCCGGGAACTACGAGCAGTACTTC.

CDR3 in amino acids: CASSPMEGAAGYTF. The CDR3 region has the DNA TGCGCCAGCAGCCCGATGGAGGGGGCGGCTGGCTACACCTTC. The chain employs TRBV4-3 and TRBJ1-2; 7 nucleotides line up with TRBD1. This CDR3 has 14 amino acids. The V and J ends lost 4 bases and 7 bases, in that order; junction bases with no gene match: 9. Germline CDR1 LGHNA, CDR2 YSLEER.

This rearrangement joins TRBV30 to TRBJ2-1; 10 bases match TRBD1. J gave up 5 bases and V 8 bases, and 9 bases lay outside the gene matches. Germline loops: CDR1 GTSNPN, CDR2 SVGIG (reference sequence). The CDR3 spans 14 residues. CDR3 nucleotide sequence: TGTGCCCGGGATCGGGACAGGGGTCACAATGAGCAGTTCTTC. It is translated as CARDRDRGHNEQFF. Full variable domain (remainder filled in from reference TRBV30 and TRBJ2-1): SQTIHQWPATLVQPVGSPLSLECTVEGTSNPNLYWYRQAAGRGLQLLFYSVGIGQISSEVPQNLSASRPQDRQFILSSKKLLLSDSGFYLCARDRDRGHNEQFFGPGTRLTVL.

This chain joins TRBV19 and TRBJ2-5, with D tentatively TRBD1 (8 bases). V lost 7 bases to trimming and J lost 5 bases, with 20 bases between them. The V gene's germline CDR1 is LNHDA and CDR2 SQIVND (reference sequence). CDR3 length equals 15 residues. The CDR3 sequence: CASTFDRGGLETQYF. As DNA, the CDR3 is TGTGCCAGTACCTTCGACAGGGGAGGGCTGGAGACCCAGTACTTC.

Comments on this clone: This specimen includes other DNA sequences encoding the same CDR3. This chain connects TRBV28 to TRBJ2-7, with 7 positions matching TRBD1. The V and J ends lost 5 bases and 2 bases, in that order; junction bases with no gene match: 6. There are 14 residues in the CDR3. CDR1 is MDHEN, CDR2 SYDVKM, per germline. CDR3 protein: CASSPGTAAYEQYF. CDR3 nucleotide sequence: TGTGCCAGCAGTCCCGGGACAGCCGCCTACGAGCAGTACTTC. Together with reference TRBV28 and TRBJ2-7, the CDR3 gives the full variable domain: DVKVTQSSRYLVKRTGEKVFLECVQDMDHENMFWYRQDPGLGLRLIYFSYDVKMKEKGDIPEGYSVSREKKERFSLILESASTNQTSMYLCASSPGTAAYEQYFGPGTRLTVT.

Details on this clone: Other DNA variants within this sample encode the same CDR3. The chain is built from TRBV6-5 and TRBJ2-2; the D gene could be TRBD1 or TRBD2 (6 bases each). The CDR3 consists of 16 residues. Germline CDR1 MNHEY, CDR2 SVGAGI. Between the trimmed V and J ends, which lost 0 bases and 5 bases, there was a span of 13 bases. CDR3 DNA: TGTGCCAGCAGTTACTCGAGGGGGGAGTGGACCGGGGAGCTGTTTTTT. It codes for CASSYSRGEWTGELFF.

The genes are TRBV7-2 and TRBJ1-5; weak D call: TRBD1 (5 bases). Germline CDR1 SGHTA, CDR2 FQGNSA. The CDR3 sequence is 15 residues long. V lost 5 bases, J lost 4 bases, and 15 bases lay in between. The CDR3 region is CASSNQGGANQPQHF. The CDR3 nucleotides are TGTGCCAGCAGCAACCAAGGAGGGGCTAATCAGCCCCAGCATTTT.

For this clone: The same CDR3 arises from other DNA sequences in this sample as well. The V and J genes are TRBV28 and TRBJ2-7, with 8 bases fitting TRBD1. This CDR3 has 14 amino acids. Losses at the gene ends were 3 bases for V and 2 bases for J; bases not matched to a gene: 3. Germline-derived CDR1 and CDR2 are MDHEN and SYDVKM. CDR3 DNA: TGTGCCAGCAGTTTCGACAGGGGTACCTACGAGCAGTACTTC. Translating gives CASSFDRGTYEQYF.

The chain combines TRBV4-1 with TRBJ1-2, with 7 bases aligning to TRBD1. Looked up from germline, CDR1 is MGHRA and CDR2 is YSYEKL. The CDR3 consists of 15 residues. Trimming removed 3 bases from V and 4 bases from J; junction bases left unmatched: 8. The CDR3 region has the DNA TGCGCCAGCAGCCACGACAGGGAGGGTCCCTATGGCTACACCTTC. Translated: CASSHDREGPYGYTF.

The CDR3 protein is CASRQGTSEAFF. The DNA for the CDR3 is TGTGCCAGCAGACAGGGGACGTCTGAAGCTTTCTTT. This chain links TRBV13 with TRBJ1-1; 7 bases align to TRBD1. CDR1 is PRHDT, CDR2 FYEKMQ, per germline (reference sequence). CDR3 length equals 12 residues. V lost 6 bases to trimming and J lost 6 bases; unmatched junction nucleotides: 4.

CDR3 sequence (DNA): TGTGCCAGCAGTACGAGTCTCCCCCGGGGGGAGACCCAGTACTTC. Translating it yields CASSTSLPRGETQYF. V is TRBV27 and J is TRBJ2-5, with a possible D match to TRBD2 (6 bases). The length of the CDR3 is 15 residues. The ends were cut back, 5 bases at V and 5 bases at J, with 18 bases in the middle. Germline-derived CDR1 and CDR2 are MNHEY and SMNVEV (reference sequence).